This TCR beta chain was obtained from a study of shared clonotypes between healthy human individuals. Participating donors were healthy, HIV-negative adults free of recent acute infections or vaccinations. CD4+ cells yielded CD45RA+ naive and CD45RA-negative memory subsets. Here immunoSEQ multiplex PCR was the method, and the copy in TCRdb shows in-frame clones only, minus some. The table lists 2 million to 2.5 million clones, roughly 93% of them singletons. The sample was naive CD4+ T cells from PBMCs. Subset specified: CD45RA+ positively selected. This clonotype was obtained from a man younger than 35 in good health. Some clones in this sample may be carry-over from other donors' samples.

This CDR3 reads CASSDSGKLFYEQYF. The CDR3 region has the DNA TGTGCCAGCAGTGACAGCGGCAAATTATTTTACGAGCAGTACTTC. V usage is TRBV25-1 and J usage is TRBJ2-7; tentatively, D is TRBD2 (5 bases). Trimming removed 3 bases from V and 4 bases from J, with 16 bases in between. Germline V gene sequence: CDR1 MGHDK, CDR2 SYGVNS. CDR3 size: 15 residues.